The following is a T cell receptor (beta chain) sequence with its context. Investigators performed immunoSEQ version v3.0 at survey level. Repertoires were generated with immunoSEQ multiplex PCR, while TCRdb's copy carries only in-frame clones and drops some. The profile shows approximately 26,000 clones, roughly 78% of them singletons. This sample is drawn from a study of long-term antiretroviral therapy in people with HIV. Germline CDR1 KGHSH, CDR2 LQKENI. The CDR3 spans 15 residues. Trimming removed 3 bases from V and 2 bases from J; junction bases left unmatched: 2. V gene TRBV18 combines with J gene TRBJ2-3; TRBD2 matches at 10 bases. The specimen comprised unsorted PBMCs, sampled 1.2 years after starting antiretroviral therapy. The sequence came from a woman aged 40-49 years with HIV. The CDR3 DNA sequence: TGTGCCAGCTCACCTACTAGCGGGACCACAGATACGCAGTATTTT. Translating it yields CASSPTSGTTDTQYF.